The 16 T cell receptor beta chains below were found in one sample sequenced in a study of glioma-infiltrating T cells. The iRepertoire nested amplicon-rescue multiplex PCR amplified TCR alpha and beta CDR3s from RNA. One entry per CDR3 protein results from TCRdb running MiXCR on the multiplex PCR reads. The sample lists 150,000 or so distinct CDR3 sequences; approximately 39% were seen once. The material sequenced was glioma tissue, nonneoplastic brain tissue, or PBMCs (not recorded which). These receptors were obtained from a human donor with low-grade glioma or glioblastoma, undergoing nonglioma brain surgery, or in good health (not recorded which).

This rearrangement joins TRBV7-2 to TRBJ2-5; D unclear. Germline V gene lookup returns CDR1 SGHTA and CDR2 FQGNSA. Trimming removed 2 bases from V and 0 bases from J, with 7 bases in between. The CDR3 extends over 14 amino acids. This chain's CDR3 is CASSLKTDQETQYF. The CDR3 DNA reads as TGTGCCAGCAGCTTAAAGACGGACCAAGAGACCCAGTACTTC.

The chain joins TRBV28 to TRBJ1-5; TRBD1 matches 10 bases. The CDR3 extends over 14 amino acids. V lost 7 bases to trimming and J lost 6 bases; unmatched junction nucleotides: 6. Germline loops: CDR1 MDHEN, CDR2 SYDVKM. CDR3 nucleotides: TGTGCCAGCACTGGCCGGGACAGGGGTCAGCCCCAGCATTTT. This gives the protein CASTGRDRGQPQHF.

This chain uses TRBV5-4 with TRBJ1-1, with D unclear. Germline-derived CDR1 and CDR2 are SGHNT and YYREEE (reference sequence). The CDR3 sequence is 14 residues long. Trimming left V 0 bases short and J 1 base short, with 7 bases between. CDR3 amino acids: CASSLDKRNTEAFF. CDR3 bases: TGTGCCAGCAGCTTGGACAAAAGGAACACTGAAGCTTTCTTT.

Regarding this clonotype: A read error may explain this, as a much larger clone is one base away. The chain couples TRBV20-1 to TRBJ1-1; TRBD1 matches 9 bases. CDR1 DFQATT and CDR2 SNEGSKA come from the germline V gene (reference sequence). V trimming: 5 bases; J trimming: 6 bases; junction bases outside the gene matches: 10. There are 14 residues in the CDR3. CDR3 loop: CSAPTGGGNAEAFF. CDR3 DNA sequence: TGCAGTGCTCCGACAGGGGGTGGAAACGCTGAAGCTTTCTTT.

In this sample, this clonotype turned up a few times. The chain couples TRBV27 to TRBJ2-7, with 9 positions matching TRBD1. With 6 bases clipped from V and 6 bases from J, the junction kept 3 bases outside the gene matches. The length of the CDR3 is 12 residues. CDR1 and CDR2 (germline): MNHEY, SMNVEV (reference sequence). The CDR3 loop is CASRSTGGEQYF. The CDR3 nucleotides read TGTGCCAGCAGATCGACAGGGGGCGAGCAGTACTTC.

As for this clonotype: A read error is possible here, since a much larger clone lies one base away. The CDR3 sequence is CATSRTVQPQHF. CDR3 coding DNA: TGTGCCACCAGCAGAACCGTCCAGCCCCAGCATTTT. The chain uses TRBV15 and TRBJ1-5; the D is unclear. Germline V CDR1 and CDR2: LNHNV, YYDKDF (reference sequence). There are 12 residues in the CDR3. Trimming left V 2 bases short and J 7 bases short, with 6 bases between. The full variable domain, rest sourced from reference TRBV15 and TRBJ1-5, is DAMVIQNPRYQVTQFGKPVTLSCSQTLNHNVMYWYQQKSSQAPKLLFHYYDKDFNNEADTPDNFQSRRPNTSFCFLDIRSPGLGDTAMYLCATSRTVQPQHFGDGTRLSIL.

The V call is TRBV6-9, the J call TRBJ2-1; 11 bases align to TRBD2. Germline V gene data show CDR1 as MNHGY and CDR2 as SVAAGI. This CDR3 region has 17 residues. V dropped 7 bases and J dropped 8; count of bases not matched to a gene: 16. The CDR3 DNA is TGTGCCAGCACTTTACGGGGGCGGCTAGCGGGAGGCCATGAGCAGTTCTTC. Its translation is CASTLRGRLAGGHEQFF.

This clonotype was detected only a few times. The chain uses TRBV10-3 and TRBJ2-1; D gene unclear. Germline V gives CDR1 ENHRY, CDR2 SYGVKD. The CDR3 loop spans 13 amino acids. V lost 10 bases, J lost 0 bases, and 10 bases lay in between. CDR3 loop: CATQEGSYNEQFF. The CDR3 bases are TGTGCCACCCAGGAAGGCTCCTACAATGAGCAGTTCTTC.

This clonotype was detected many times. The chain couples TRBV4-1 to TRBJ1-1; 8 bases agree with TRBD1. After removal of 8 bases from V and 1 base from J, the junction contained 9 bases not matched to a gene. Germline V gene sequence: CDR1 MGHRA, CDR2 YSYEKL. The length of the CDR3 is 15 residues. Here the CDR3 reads CASRRTGTGNTEAFF. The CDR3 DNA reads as TGCGCCAGCCGACGGACAGGGACGGGGAACACTGAAGCTTTCTTT.

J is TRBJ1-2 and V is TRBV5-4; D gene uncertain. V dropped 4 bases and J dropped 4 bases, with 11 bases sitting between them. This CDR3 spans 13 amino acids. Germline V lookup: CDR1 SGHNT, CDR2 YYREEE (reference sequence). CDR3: CASSPAASYGYTF. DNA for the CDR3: TGTGCCAGCAGCCCAGCAGCTAGCTATGGCTACACCTTC.

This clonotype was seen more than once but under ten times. CDR3 bases: TGTGCCAGTAGTAGGTACCAAGAGACCCAGTACTTC. It specifies CASSRYQETQYF. This chain connects TRBV19 to TRBJ2-5; D is unclear. CDR3 length equals 12 residues. CDR1 and CDR2 (germline): LNHDA, SQIVND (reference sequence). The V and J ends lost 4 bases and 0 bases respectively, with 3 bases between them.

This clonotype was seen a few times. CDR3 DNA: TGCAGTGTGGGGGGGAGCACAGATACGCAGTATTTT. Translation: CSVGGSTDTQYF. The J gene is TRBJ2-3, the V gene TRBV20-1, with 7 bases that match TRBD2. This CDR3 comprises 12 residues. The J segment lost 0 bases and the V segment lost 7 bases, leaving 1 base of the junction unmatched. Germline-derived CDR1 and CDR2 are DFQATT and SNEGSKA (reference sequence).

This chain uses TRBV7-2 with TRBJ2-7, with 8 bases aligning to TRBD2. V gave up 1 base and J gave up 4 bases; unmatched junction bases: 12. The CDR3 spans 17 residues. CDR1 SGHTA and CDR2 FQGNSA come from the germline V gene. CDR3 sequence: CASSLGPVSGGFYEQYF. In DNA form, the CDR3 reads TGTGCCAGCAGCTTAGGACCGGTGAGCGGGGGATTTTACGAGCAGTACTTC.

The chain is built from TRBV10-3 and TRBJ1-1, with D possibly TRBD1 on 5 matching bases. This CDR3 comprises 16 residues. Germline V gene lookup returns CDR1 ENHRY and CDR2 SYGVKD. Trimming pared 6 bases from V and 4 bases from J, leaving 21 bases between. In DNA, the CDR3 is TGTGCCATCAGGAAAGAGACTGGGACCTCGGCCACTGAAGCTTTCTTT. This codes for CAIRKETGTSATEAFF.

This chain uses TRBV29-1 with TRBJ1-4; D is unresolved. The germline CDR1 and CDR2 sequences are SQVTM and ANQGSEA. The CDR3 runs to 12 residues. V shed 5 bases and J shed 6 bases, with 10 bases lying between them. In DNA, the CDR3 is TGCAGCGTTCTGGGAGGCGATGAAAAACTGTTTTTT. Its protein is CSVLGGDEKLFF.

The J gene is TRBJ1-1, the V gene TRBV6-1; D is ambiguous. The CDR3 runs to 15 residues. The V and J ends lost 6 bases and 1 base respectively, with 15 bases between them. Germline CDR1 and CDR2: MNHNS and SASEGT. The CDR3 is CASRFQSNSNTEAFF. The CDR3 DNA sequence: TGTGCCAGCAGGTTTCAGAGTAATTCGAACACTGAAGCTTTCTTT.